This is a list of T cell receptor beta chains from one sample in a study of blood T cell repertoires in COVID-19. Some clones are missing from TCRdb's copy, which holds only in-frame ones; the method was immunoSEQ multiplex PCR. Of about 150,000 clones detected, approximately 90% appear once; the ten largest clones hold roughly 3.9%. Sequencing was performed on PBMCs or T cells enriched from blood (not recorded which). The source of these receptors is a man in his fifties who had recovered from COVID-19. The CDR3 runs from the conserved cysteine through the conserved F or W. Each record gives: clone size, D gene, V gene, J gene, CDR3 DNA, CDR3 protein. The D gene is left open where the match is weak. Size values are once, few and many counts, or a class for expanded clones, and some rows have none.

NA	TRBD1	TRBV9	TRBJ1-2	TGTGCCAGCAGCCCAGGGACAGGGCCGCAGTGGGGCTACACCTTC	CASSPGTGPQWGYTF
NA	NA	TRBV2	TRBJ1-5	TGTGCCAGCAGTACGCGGTTCAATCAGCCCCAGCATTTT	CASSTRFNQPQHF
NA	TRBD1	TRBV7-3	TRBJ2-1	TGTGCCAGCAGCCCAAGGACAGGGCTTAAAGAGGTCCATGAGCAGTTCTTC	CASSPRTGLKEVHEQFF
NA	NA	TRBV18	TRBJ2-7	TGTGCCAGCTCACCACGGGATCAGGGGATAACCTACGAGCAGTACTTC	CASSPRDQGITYEQYF
NA	NA	TRBV4-2	TRBJ1-5	TGTGCCAGCAGCCAAGTAGAGTCGGCGGCAGACAATCAGCCCCAGCATTTT	CASSQVESAADNQPQHF
NA	TRBD1	TRBV14	TRBJ1-2	TGTGCCAGCAGACCACAGGGGTACTATGGCTACACCTTC	CASRPQGYYGYTF
NA	TRBD2	TRBV28	TRBJ2-3	TGTGCCAGCAGTTTTATAGGAGCGGGAGGGCCAGATACGCAGTATTTT	CASSFIGAGGPDTQYF
NA	NA	TRBV9	TRBJ1-5	TGTGCCAGCAGCGAGCGGGGGGCCCGCAATCAGCCCCAGCATTTT	CASSERGARNQPQHF
NA	NA	TRBV18	TRBJ2-5	TGTGCCAGCTCACCCCCCGGGACACTGATTAAAGAGACCCAGTACTTC	CASSPPGTLIKETQYF
NA	TRBD1	TRBV9	TRBJ2-5	TGTGCCAGCAGCGCGACAGGGGCCAACCAAGAGACCCAGTACTTC	CASSATGANQETQYF
NA	NA	TRBV11-2	TRBJ2-7	TGTGCCAGCAGCTTAGTTTCTCAGGGCGAGCAGTACTTC	CASSLVSQGEQYF
NA	TRBD1	TRBV7-2	TRBJ2-7	TGTGCCAGCAGCTTACTCGGACAGGCCTACGAGCAGTACTTC	CASSLLGQAYEQYF
NA	TRBD1	TRBV11-2	TRBJ2-1	TGTGCCAGCAGCCGCCGACAGGGCCCGATCGGTGAGCAGTTCTTC	CASSRRQGPIGEQFF
NA	NA	TRBV19	TRBJ2-4	TGTGCCAGTAGCCTAAGACCCCCCGAACAGAAAAACATTCAGTACTTC	CASSLRPPEQKNIQYF
NA	NA	TRBV7-9	TRBJ2-2	TGTGCCAGCAGAAACAGGGAGTCCGGGGAGCTGTTTTTT	CASRNRESGELFF
NA	NA	TRBV5-1	TRBJ1-2	TGCGCCAGCAGTCAGAGCCAGGGAGGCTATGGCTACACCTTC	CASSQSQGGYGYTF
NA	TRBD1	TRBV7-3	TRBJ2-1	TGTGCCAGCAGCTTCAATGGCCCAGGGGGACCGAGGAATGAGCAGTTCTTC	CASSFNGPGGPRNEQFF
NA	TRBD1	TRBV6-5	TRBJ1-2	TGTGCCAGCAGAACCGGGACAGGGAACTATGGCTACACCTTC	CASRTGTGNYGYTF
NA	NA	TRBV11-3	TRBJ2-1	TGTGCCAGCAGCTTAATTGGGGGGAGTAATGAGCAGTTCTTC	CASSLIGGSNEQFF
NA	TRBD1	TRBV7-3	TRBJ2-6	TGTGCCAGCAGCAAACAGGGGGCGTTGGCCAACGTCCTGACTTTC	CASSKQGALANVLTF
once	NA	TRBV5-1	TRBJ1-2	TGCGCCAGCAGCTTGGGGAACTCTGAGGGCGGCTACACCTTC	CASSLGNSEGGYTF
NA	NA	TRBV28	TRBJ1-2	TGTGCCAGCAGCCTCGGAACAGGTCCAGGAGGCTACACCTTC	CASSLGTGPGGYTF
NA	NA	TRBV6-1	TRBJ1-2	TGTGCCAGCAGTGAACTCCTACGGGGGGAAAAGGGGAGAAAAGGCTACACCTTC	CASSELLRGEKGRKGYTF
NA	TRBD1	TRBV5-1	TRBJ2-3	TGCGCCAGCAGACCCGCCGGGACAGGGCACACAGATACGCAGTATTTT	CASRPAGTGHTDTQYF
once	NA	TRBV1	TRBJ1-2	TGCACCAGCAGCCAAGCTAGTTCCCGGGACAGGGTGTCTGGCTACACCTTC	CTSSQASSRDRVSGYTF
once	NA	TRBV2	TRBJ2-5	TGTGCCAGCAGTGAGGCTAGCGACCAAGAGACCCAGTACTTC	CASSEASDQETQYF
NA	TRBD2	TRBV5-4	TRBJ2-3	TGTGCCAGCAGCTTGGAACTAGCGGGAGAAGGTACAGATACGCAGTATTTT	CASSLELAGEGTDTQYF
once	TRBD1	TRBV18	TRBJ2-3	TGTGCCAGCTCGTGGGGGACAGAAGTCACAGATACGCAGTATTTT	CASSWGTEVTDTQYF
NA	TRBD2	TRBV2	TRBJ2-1	TGTGCCAGCAGTCGAGTGGGACTAGCGGGACACAATGAGCAGTTCTTC	CASSRVGLAGHNEQFF
NA	NA	TRBV27	TRBJ2-3	TGTGCCAGCAGTTTATCAGGGGTTTGGGTCACAGATACGCAGTATTTT	CASSLSGVWVTDTQYF
few	TRBD2	TRBV10-3	TRBJ2-5	TGTGCCATCAGTGCCGTGCGGGGGAATCAAGAGACCCAGTACTTC	CAISAVRGNQETQYF
NA	TRBD1	TRBV6-2/TRBV6-3	TRBJ1-6	TGTGCCAGCAGTTCTCCGCCAGGGGGCATTTCACCCCTCCACTTT	CASSSPPGGISPLHF
NA	TRBD1	TRBV29-1	TRBJ1-4	TGCAGCGTCCGGGGGATGACAGGGGGGAATGAAAAACTGTTTTTT	CSVRGMTGGNEKLFF
NA	TRBD2	TRBV10-3	TRBJ2-5	TGTGCCATCAGTGACCGGGCCCGCGGGGGGGAGACCCAGTACTTC	CAISDRARGGETQYF
NA	NA	TRBV29-1	TRBJ1-2	TGCAGCGTTGCAAGGGGATCAGGAAGCGGCTACACCTTC	CSVARGSGSGYTF
NA	TRBD2	TRBV4-1	TRBJ2-1	TGCGCCAGCAGCCCTCGACTAGCGGCTTACAATGAGCAGTTCTTC	CASSPRLAAYNEQFF
NA	NA	TRBV2	TRBJ1-5	TGTGCCAGCAGTGAACAAGGGGCCCGTCAGCCCCAGCATTTT	CASSEQGARQPQHF
NA	NA	TRBV28	TRBJ1-4	TGTGCCAGCAGATCTACAGGGAATGAAAAACTGTTTTTT	CASRSTGNEKLFF
NA	NA	TRBV28	TRBJ1-5	TGTGCCAGCAGTTTATTCGCAGGGAGCAATCAGCCCCAGCATTTT	CASSLFAGSNQPQHF
NA	NA	TRBV11-2	TRBJ1-2	TGTGCCAGCAGCTTAACCTCCGGGACATCAGATGGCTACACCTTC	CASSLTSGTSDGYTF
NA	NA	TRBV6-5	TRBJ2-7	TGTGCCAGCAGCGGGTTCTCCTACGAGCAGTACTTC	CASSGFSYEQYF
NA	NA	TRBV7-2	TRBJ1-5	TGTGCCAGCAGCTTCGGGACACTTGGGAATCAGCCCCAGCATTTT	CASSFGTLGNQPQHF
NA	NA	TRBV11-3	TRBJ2-7	TGTGCCAGCAGCTTAGGCCGGACAAGGGGCGAGCAGTACTTC	CASSLGRTRGEQYF
NA	NA	TRBV7-2	TRBJ2-1	TGTGCCAGCAGCTGGAGGGTTAGGACGGAGAGTAATGAGCAGTTCTTC	CASSWRVRTESNEQFF
NA	NA	TRBV6-1	TRBJ1-1	TGTGCCAGCAGTGAATTTTTGGCAGGGCTGAACACTGAAGCTTTCTTT	CASSEFLAGLNTEAFF